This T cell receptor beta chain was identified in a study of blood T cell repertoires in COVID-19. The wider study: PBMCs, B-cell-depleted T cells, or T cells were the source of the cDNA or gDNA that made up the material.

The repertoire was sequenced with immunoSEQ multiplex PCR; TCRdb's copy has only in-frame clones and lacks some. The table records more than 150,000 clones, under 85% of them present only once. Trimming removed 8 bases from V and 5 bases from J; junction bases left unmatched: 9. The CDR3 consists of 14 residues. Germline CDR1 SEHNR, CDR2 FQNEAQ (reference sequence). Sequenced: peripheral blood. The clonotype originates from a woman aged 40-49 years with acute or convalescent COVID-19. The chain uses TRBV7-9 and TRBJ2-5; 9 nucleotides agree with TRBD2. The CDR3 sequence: CASSLQRGAETQYF. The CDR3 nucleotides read TGTGCCAGCTCATTGCAGCGGGGGGCGGAGACCCAGTACTTC.